One and the same sample provided the 23 T cell receptor beta chains below, sequenced in a study of technical replicates of blood from several donors. TCRdb's table, derived via immunoSEQ multiplex PCR, lists solely in-frame clones and lacks some. The table has around 13,000 clones, over 80% seen once. Material: PBMCs. These receptors all come from a human donor in good health.

The chain uses TRBV19 and TRBJ2-3; D perhaps matches TRBD1 (6 bases). The V gene lost 5 bases and the J gene lost 2 bases, with 17 bases spanning the gap. CDR1 and CDR2 (germline): LNHDA, SQIVND (reference sequence). The CDR3 spans 16 residues. CDR3 sequence: CASSPSGQFPTDTQYF. The CDR3 nucleotides are TGTGCCAGTAGTCCCTCTGGACAGTTTCCCACAGATACGCAGTATTTT.

The chain has TRBV7-6 and TRBJ2-7; maybe TRBD2 (5 bases). The CDR3 has 14 amino acids. V lost 4 bases, J lost 0 bases, and 10 bases lay in between. Germline CDR1 is SGHVS and CDR2 is FNYEAQ. Here the CDR3 reads CASSSRTLSYEQYF. The CDR3 bases are TGTGCCAGCAGCTCTCGGACTCTCTCCTACGAGCAGTACTTC. Together with reference TRBV7-6 and TRBJ2-7, the CDR3 gives the full variable domain: GAGVSQSPRYKVTKRGQDVALRCDPISGHVSLYWYRQALGQGPEFLTYFNYEAQQDKSGLPNDRFSAERPEGSISTLTIQRTEQRDSAMYRCASSSRTLSYEQYFGPGTRLTVT.

CDR3 region: CASSLAGVVYGYTF. The CDR3 region has the DNA TGTGCCAGCAGTTTAGCGGGGGTTGTCTATGGCTACACCTTC. The chain has TRBV6-7 and TRBJ1-2, with TRBD1 as a possible D gene (5 bases). TRBV6-7 is marked as an open reading frame, function uncertain. CDR3 size: 14 residues. Trimming removed 4 bases from V and 4 bases from J, with 13 bases in between.

In its sample, this clone ranks as medium-sized (0.01 to 0.1%). The J gene is TRBJ2-5, the V gene TRBV6-1; D possibly corresponds to TRBD2 (6 bases). V lost 0 bases and J 1 base, leaving 6 bases between the germline ends. This CDR3 is built from 14 residues. Germline assignment: CDR1 MNHNS and CDR2 SASEGT. CDR3 amino acids: CASSEAGGQETQYF. DNA for the CDR3: TGTGCCAGCAGTGAAGCGGGGGGCCAAGAGACCCAGTACTTC.

The rearrangement links TRBV29-1 to TRBJ1-1; D remains unclear. The CDR3 runs to 13 residues. The V gene's germline CDR1 is SQVTM and CDR2 ANQGSEA. Between the trimmed V and J ends, which lost 7 bases and 0 bases, there was a span of 12 bases. CDR3 sequence: CSGQENMNTEAFF. The CDR3 DNA reads TGCAGCGGACAAGAGAACATGAACACTGAAGCTTTCTTT. Drawing the rest from reference TRBV29-1 and TRBJ1-1, the complete variable domain is SAVISQKPSRDICQRGTSLTIQCQVDSQVTMMFWYRQQPGQSLTLIATANQGSEATYESGFVIDKFPISRPNLTFSTLTVSNMSPEDSSIYLCSGQENMNTEAFFGQGTRLTVV.

The rearrangement joins TRBV4-2 to TRBJ2-7; no clear D. The CDR3 has 16 amino acids. CDR1 and CDR2 from the germline V gene are LGHNA and YNFKEQ. Trimming took 0 bases from V and 0 from J, leaving 12 bases between them. DNA of the CDR3: TGTGCCAGCAGCCAAGATGTGCGCGGAGCCTCCTACGAGCAGTACTTC. Its protein product is CASSQDVRGASYEQYF.

The chain joins TRBV13 to TRBJ2-7, with D possibly matching TRBD2 (5 bases). There are 17 residues in the CDR3. V was cut by 0 bases and J by 6 bases, with 21 bases left in between. CDR1 is PRHDT, CDR2 FYEKMQ, per germline (reference sequence). CDR3 residues: CASSLGRTPMRRPEQYF. As DNA, the CDR3 is TGTGCCAGCAGCTTAGGGAGGACTCCCATGCGACGCCCCGAGCAGTACTTC. The full variable domain, in which reference TRBV13 and TRBJ2-7 provide the parts outside the CDR3, is AAGVIQSPRHLIKEKRETATLKCYPIPRHDTVYWYQQGPGQDPQFLISFYEKMQSDKGSIPDRFSAQQFSDYHSELNMSSLELGDSALYFCASSLGRTPMRRPEQYFGPGTRLTVT.

In DNA form, the CDR3 reads TGTGCCAGCAGTTACTCGCCGGGGGGAGGGTGGGATACGCAGTATTTT. Protein sequence: CASSYSPGGGWDTQYF. V and J are TRBV6-5 and TRBJ2-3, with 7 nucleotides matching TRBD2. The V and J ends lost 0 bases and 6 bases, in that order; junction bases with no gene match: 9. From germline, CDR1 is MNHEY and CDR2 SVGAGI. The CDR3 covers 16 residues.

The V and J genes are TRBV6-1 and TRBJ2-1; 9 nucleotides line up with TRBD1. V gave up 5 bases and J gave up 2 bases; unmatched junction bases: 4. The CDR3 sequence is 15 residues long. CDR1 MNHNS and CDR2 SASEGT come from the germline V gene. CDR3 protein: CASSRDRDPYNEQFF. CDR3 coding DNA: TGTGCCAGCAGTCGGGACAGGGACCCCTACAATGAGCAGTTCTTC.

The rearrangement uses TRBV5-4 and TRBJ2-7, with D maybe TRBD2 (5 bases). CDR1 is SGHNT and CDR2 is YYREEE in the germline V gene (reference sequence). Between the trimmed V and J ends, which lost 0 bases and 5 bases, there was a span of 15 bases. The length of the CDR3 is 15 residues. CDR3: CASSLDSWSTNEQYF. The CDR3 bases are TGTGCCAGCAGCTTGGATTCCTGGTCGACTAACGAGCAGTACTTC. Filled out from reference TRBV5-4 and TRBJ2-7, the complete variable domain reads ETGVTQSPTHLIKTRGQQVTLRCSSQSGHNTVSWYQQALGQGPQFIFQYYREEENGRGNFPPRFSGLQFPNYSSELNVNALELDDSALYLCASSLDSWSTNEQYFGPGTRLTVT.

The chain has TRBV6-5 and TRBJ1-1; TRBD1 matches at 7 bases. CDR1 is MNHEY and CDR2 is SVGAGI in the germline V gene. CDR3 length equals 15 residues. V trimming: 6 bases; J trimming: 0 bases; junction bases outside the gene matches: 7. The CDR3 spells CASSRKGQMNTEAFF. CDR3 DNA: TGTGCCAGCAGCCGTAAGGGACAGATGAACACTGAAGCTTTCTTT.

This clone was seen a single time. The V and J genes are TRBV29-1 and TRBJ2-1; 8 nucleotides line up with TRBD1. This CDR3 has 15 residues. Unmatched junction bases numbered 10, after V lost 0 bases and J lost 9 bases. Germline values: CDR1 SQVTM, CDR2 ANQGSEA. The CDR3: CSVEDQSGGFSEQFF. The CDR3 DNA is TGCAGCGTTGAAGATCAGTCAGGGGGCTTCAGTGAGCAGTTCTTC.

This clone came up once. V gene TRBV6-1 combines with J gene TRBJ1-4; 9 bases fit TRBD1. Looked up from germline, CDR1 is MNHNS and CDR2 is SASEGT. V shed 4 bases, J shed 12 bases, and the junction held 15 bases outside the gene matches. The CDR3 loop spans 16 amino acids. The CDR3, as DNA: TGTGCCAGCAGTGGGGCACCGGGACAGGGATTCGAAGAACTGTTTTTT. It encodes CASSGAPGQGFEELFF.

In nucleotides, the CDR3 is TGTGCCAGCACCCATAGGTCGGACAGTATTACCTACGAGCAGTACTTC. Translation gives CASTHRSDSITYEQYF. V gene TRBV28 combines with J gene TRBJ2-7; D possibly corresponds to TRBD1 (6 bases). The CDR3 has 16 residues. CDR1 is MDHEN and CDR2 is SYDVKM in the germline V gene. The V end was cut by 7 bases, the J end by 2 bases, with 21 bases between.

The chain couples TRBV19 to TRBJ2-7, with D maybe TRBD1 (7 bases). Germline CDR1 LNHDA, CDR2 SQIVND (reference sequence). The V and J ends lost 5 bases and 3 bases respectively, with 20 bases between them. The CDR3 runs to 16 residues. The CDR3 protein is CASSALQGGEDYEQYF. The CDR3, as DNA: TGTGCCAGTAGTGCTCTTCAGGGGGGAGAGGACTACGAGCAGTACTTC. Full variable domain (missing parts from reference TRBV19 and TRBJ2-7): DGGITQSPKYLFRKEGQNVTLSCEQNLNHDAMYWYRQDPGQGLRLIYYSQIVNDFQKGDIAEGYSVSREKKESFPLTVTSAQKNPTAFYLCASSALQGGEDYEQYFGPGTRLTVT.

This clone was observed a few times. CDR3 in amino acids: CASSLAGAGPGYTF. CDR3 DNA: TGTGCCAGCAGCTTAGCGGGGGCAGGGCCTGGCTACACCTTC. The chain combines TRBV7-9 with TRBJ1-2; TRBD1 might be the D (6 bases). There are 14 residues in the CDR3. Trimming shortened V by 0 bases and J by 7 bases, and 12 bases separated the two germline ends. Germline CDR1 SEHNR, CDR2 FQNEAQ (reference sequence).

V gene TRBV21-1 combines with J gene TRBJ2-5; the table's D call, TRBD2, was not checked against the DNA. TRBV21-1 is marked as a pseudogene. This CDR3 is 18 amino acids long. The CDR3 DNA follows: TGTGCCAGCAGCAAAGTTATCTCTAGCGGGGAATGTCAAGAGACCCAGTACTTC. Its translation: CASSKVISSGECQETQYF.

The rearrangement links TRBV27 to TRBJ2-2; D possibly corresponds to TRBD1 (6 bases). The length of the CDR3 is 14 residues. CDR1 is MNHEY, CDR2 SMNVEV, per germline (reference sequence). The V gene lost 5 bases and the J gene lost 5 bases, with 12 bases spanning the gap. The CDR3 sequence is CASSTHTGTGELFF. CDR3 in DNA: TGTGCCAGCAGTACTCACACAGGGACCGGGGAGCTGTTTTTT.

This clone is a singleton in its sample. The V call is TRBV30, the J call TRBJ2-5, with D tentatively TRBD2 (5 bases). CDR1 and CDR2 (germline): GTSNPN, SVGIG (reference sequence). Trimming took 0 bases from V and 5 from J, leaving 10 bases between them. The CDR3 spans 13 residues. CDR3 DNA sequence: TGTGCCTGGAGTGTGGGGAGAAGGGAGACCCAGTACTTC. Protein product: CAWSVGRRETQYF. The full variable domain, its missing parts supplied by reference TRBV30 and TRBJ2-5, is SQTIHQWPATLVQPVGSPLSLECTVEGTSNPNLYWYRQAAGRGLQLLFYSVGIGQISSEVPQNLSASRPQDRQFILSSKKLLLSDSGFYLCAWSVGRRETQYFGPGTRLLVL.

This clone was counted once. The chain combines TRBV2 with TRBJ2-5; a possible D gene is TRBD2 (6 bases). The ends were cut back, 4 bases at V and 0 bases at J, with 12 bases in the middle. This CDR3 region has 15 residues. Germline lookup yields CDR1 SNHLY and CDR2 FYNNEI. CDR3 amino acids: CASSGGTVYQETQYF. Written as DNA, the CDR3 is TGTGCCAGCAGTGGGGGGACTGTGTACCAAGAGACCCAGTACTTC.

The genes are TRBV25-1 and TRBJ1-5, with 7 bases identical to TRBD1. V gave up 6 bases and J gave up 3 bases; unmatched junction bases: 8. CDR1 and CDR2 from the germline V gene are MGHDK and SYGVNS. The CDR3 covers 15 residues. CDR3 region: CASSPRGTDNQPQHF. CDR3 nucleotides: TGTGCCAGCAGCCCCCGGGGGACAGACAATCAGCCCCAGCATTTT.

This chain joins TRBV13 and TRBJ2-3; 8 nucleotides agree with TRBD2. J gave up 4 bases and V 8 bases, and 8 bases lay outside the gene matches. The CDR3 has 14 amino acids. CDR1 and CDR2 (germline): PRHDT, FYEKMQ (reference sequence). The CDR3 DNA sequence: TGTGCCAGCGGGGAGCGGGAGTGGGCAGATACGCAGTATTTT. This translates into CASGEREWADTQYF.

This chain connects TRBV28 to TRBJ1-2, with D possibly being TRBD1 (6 bases). The CDR3 totals 14 residues. Per germline, CDR1 MDHEN and CDR2 SYDVKM. The V end lost 6 bases, the J end lost 5 bases, and 16 bases lay between the germline ends. Here the CDR3 reads CASSAWEGGYGYTF. The CDR3 DNA reads TGTGCCAGCAGCGCGTGGGAGGGGGGGTATGGCTACACCTTC.